The 28 T cell receptor beta chains given below trace back to one sample, sequenced in a study of T cell repertoires in cytomegalovirus infection. MiXCR, run by TCRdb on the reads, gives a single entry per CDR3 protein. The table records hundreds of thousands of distinct CDR3 sequences, 30% to 35% of them present only once. These receptors have no identified antigens. The source was cultured PBMCs, collected from culture after CMV antigen stimulation. The receptors stem from a human donor in good health (CMV status not recorded). Some clones in this sample may be carry-over from other donors' samples.

The genes are TRBV5-1 and TRBJ2-3; D unresolved. Germline CDR1 is SGHRS and CDR2 is YFSETQ. The length of the CDR3 is 14 residues. Trimming took 0 bases from V and 6 from J, leaving 11 bases between them. DNA of the CDR3: TGCGCCAGCAGCTTGGTGGCTCCCGGGGATACGCAGTATTTT. It yields the protein CASSLVAPGDTQYF.

This clonotype was observed a few times. The gene calls are TRBV7-2 and TRBJ2-7; D perhaps matches TRBD1 (7 bases). Germline CDR1 SGHTA, CDR2 FQGNSA. The V gene lost 2 bases and the J gene lost 3 bases, with 17 bases spanning the gap. The CDR3 totals 16 residues. The CDR3 loop reads CASSLRGGTANYEQYF. CDR3 nucleotide sequence: TGTGCCAGCAGCTTAAGAGGCGGGACAGCAAACTACGAGCAGTACTTC.

This clonotype turned up a few times. The gene calls are TRBV2 and TRBJ2-1; tentatively, D is TRBD1 (6 bases). Trimming pared 1 base from V and 15 bases from J, leaving 19 bases between. Germline V CDR1 and CDR2: SNHLY, FYNNEI. This CDR3 is 14 amino acids long. The CDR3 loop is CASSEEGDLMGLFF. DNA of the CDR3: TGTGCCAGCAGTGAAGAGGGGGACCTAATGGGGCTGTTCTTC.

This sequence joins TRBV27 and TRBJ2-5; maybe TRBD2 (5 bases). The germline V and J ends were trimmed by 2 bases and 5 bases, with 15 bases remaining between them. The CDR3 totals 15 residues. Germline loops: CDR1 MNHEY, CDR2 SMNVEV (reference sequence). The chain's CDR3 is CASSLNAASRETQYF. In DNA, the CDR3 is TGTGCCAGCAGTTTAAACGCGGCTAGCCGGGAGACCCAGTACTTC.

CDR3 coding DNA: TGTGCCAGTAAGGGGACAGGCGCCAGAGCTAACTATGGCTACACCTTC. As protein: CASKGTGARANYGYTF. The rearrangement joins TRBV19 to TRBJ1-2, with 8 bases lining up with TRBD1. V lost 7 bases and J lost 0; bases outside the gene matches: 10. Per germline, CDR1 LNHDA and CDR2 SQIVND (reference sequence). This CDR3 has 16 amino acids.

The CDR3: CASSYLATNEKLFF. CDR3 nucleotides: TGTGCCAGCAGCTATCTTGCAACTAATGAAAAACTGTTTTTT. The chain joins TRBV14 to TRBJ1-4, with unresolved D. CDR1 and CDR2 from the germline V gene are SGHDN and FVKESK. Trimming removed 5 bases at V and 0 bases at J, with 7 bases between. CDR3 size: 14 residues.

The chain combines TRBV20-1 with TRBJ2-6; D gene unclear. The V gene's germline CDR1 is DFQATT and CDR2 SNEGSKA (reference sequence). The ends were cut back, 1 base at V and 0 bases at J, with 13 bases in the middle. CDR3 length: 17 residues. CDR3 sequence reads: CSARVGAKDSGANVLTF. The CDR3 nucleotides read TGCAGTGCTAGAGTAGGAGCGAAAGACTCTGGGGCCAACGTCCTGACTTTC.

The V gene is TRBV27, the J gene TRBJ2-7, with a possible D match to TRBD1 (5 bases). V was trimmed by 10 bases and J by 4 bases, leaving 20 bases between them. The CDR3 covers 14 residues. Germline V gene sequence: CDR1 MNHEY, CDR2 SMNVEV (reference sequence). The CDR3 DNA follows: TGTGCCATCCCCGGTACGCAGACAGCTTACGAGCAGTACTTC. Its protein is CAIPGTQTAYEQYF.

The V call is TRBV10-3, the J call TRBJ1-1; perhaps TRBD1 as D (6 bases). From germline, CDR1 is ENHRY and CDR2 SYGVKD. The CDR3 is 13 residues long. Trimming left V 8 bases short and J 2 bases short, with 12 bases between. For the CDR3, the DNA is TGTGCCATCGCCCAACAGGGTAACACTGAAGCTTTCTTT. Its protein product is CAIAQQGNTEAFF.

The sample holds a few counts of this clonotype. The chain combines TRBV5-5 with TRBJ1-4; D is ambiguous. Germline V gene sequence: CDR1 SGHKS, CDR2 YYEKEE (reference sequence). The CDR3 covers 13 residues. V lost 0 bases and J lost 12, with 12 bases in between. CDR3 DNA sequence: TGTGCCAGCAGCTTGGCCGTTGGGAGGGAACTGTTTTTT. Translation gives CASSLAVGRELFF.

In its sample, this clonotype was seen many times. The V gene is TRBV7-2, the J gene TRBJ2-3; TRBD2 matches at 10 bases. V was clipped by 7 bases and J by 4 bases; unmatched bases: 11. The CDR3 has 16 amino acids. The V gene's germline CDR1 is SGHTA and CDR2 FQGNSA. The CDR3 nucleotides are TGTGCCAGCACATACAAAGCGGGAGGGCCCTCAGATACGCAGTATTTT. Protein: CASTYKAGGPSDTQYF.

This clonotype was seen a handful of times. The chain combines TRBV7-9 with TRBJ1-3, with D possibly TRBD1 on 6 matching bases. V lost 3 bases to trimming and J lost 2 bases, with 11 bases between them. Germline V gene data show CDR1 as SEHNR and CDR2 as FQNEAQ (reference sequence). This CDR3 spans 15 amino acids. CDR3 DNA sequence: TGTGCCAGCAGCTTGACCGGGACAACTGGAAACACCATATATTTT. It translates to CASSLTGTTGNTIYF.

This clonotype was seen repeatedly, ten times or more. The gene calls are TRBV7-2 and TRBJ2-5; a weak D match, TRBD1 (5 bases). CDR3 length: 15 residues. V gave up 3 bases and J gave up 4 bases, with 15 bases separating them. The V gene's germline CDR1 is SGHTA and CDR2 FQGNSA. The CDR3 bases are TGTGCCAGCAGCTTTGTAACCACTCAGGGAGAGACCCAGTACTTC. Protein product: CASSFVTTQGETQYF.

The rearrangement uses TRBV5-4 and TRBJ1-4, with 7 bases that match TRBD1. V shed 1 base, J shed 7 bases, and the junction held 4 bases outside the gene matches. This CDR3 has 14 amino acids. Germline-derived CDR1 and CDR2 are SGHNT and YYREEE (reference sequence). Written as DNA, the CDR3 is TGTGCCAGCAGCTTGAACAGGGGAGGTGAAAAACTGTTTTTT. It specifies CASSLNRGGEKLFF.

This clonotype was seen many times. V gene TRBV12-3 or TRBV12-4 combines with J gene TRBJ1-1; 9 positions match TRBD1. The CDR3 totals 15 residues. The trim removed 4 bases at V and 9 bases at J, leaving 12 bases unmatched. In nucleotides, the CDR3 is TGTGCCAGCAGTTATAGCGGGACAGGGACTAAGAAAGCTTTCTTT. As protein: CASSYSGTGTKKAFF.

This chain uses TRBV6-1 with TRBJ2-3; D might be TRBD2 (7 bases). Germline CDR1 and CDR2: MNHNS and SASEGT. The CDR3 consists of 17 residues. The V end lost 2 bases, the J end lost 4 bases, and 19 bases lay between the germline ends. CDR3 in DNA: TGTGCCAGCAGTGAACCCGCGGGGGTAGGGGGTCCAGATACGCAGTATTTT. It translates to CASSEPAGVGGPDTQYF.

The chain employs TRBV6-6 and TRBJ2-7; 8 bases map to TRBD2. V dropped 9 bases and J dropped 5; count of bases not matched to a gene: 6. The germline CDR1 and CDR2 sequences are MNHNY and SVGAGI (reference sequence). The CDR3 is 12 amino acids. This CDR3 is CARTPGGDEQYF. As DNA, the CDR3 is TGTGCCAGAACACCGGGAGGGGACGAGCAGTACTTC.

This clonotype turned up a few times. The chain uses TRBV7-2 and TRBJ1-2; 7 bases are a match to TRBD1. Per the germline V gene, CDR1 is SGHTA and CDR2 is FQGNSA. The CDR3 sequence is 12 residues long. V was pared by 5 bases and J by 14 bases, with 11 bases of the junction left unmatched. The CDR3 nucleotides read TGTGCCAGCAGCCCACTCACAGGGGTGCCTACCTTC. Translated: CASSPLTGVPTF.

This clonotype was picked up a small number of times. The chain recombines TRBV19 with TRBJ1-5; 9 positions agree with TRBD1. V lost 7 bases, J lost 7 bases, and 5 bases stayed unmatched. The germline V gene encodes CDR1 LNHDA and CDR2 SQIVND (reference sequence). The CDR3 consists of 13 residues. The CDR3 DNA sequence: TGTGCCAGTAAAGGGACAGGGAACCAGCCCCAGCATTTT. Translating gives CASKGTGNQPQHF.

The CDR3 sequence: CASSSTSGAYEQYF. CDR3 bases: TGCGCCAGCAGCTCGACTAGCGGGGCCTACGAGCAGTACTTC. The chain has TRBV5-1 and TRBJ2-7, with TRBD2 identical over 11 bases. The CDR3 runs to 14 residues. Germline CDR1 reads SGHRS; CDR2 reads YFSETQ. The ends lost 3 bases at V and 2 bases at J; junction bases unmatched: 1. The full variable domain, its missing parts supplied by reference TRBV5-1 and TRBJ2-7, is KAGVTQTPRYLIKTRGQQVTLSCSPISGHRSVSWYQQTPGQGLQFLFEYFSETQRNKGNFPGRFSGRQFSNSRSEMNVSTLELGDSALYLCASSSTSGAYEQYFGPGTRLTVT.

This clonotype came up a few times. The chain couples TRBV7-7 to TRBJ2-5; 7 nucleotides line up with TRBD2. Germline CDR1 is SSHAT and CDR2 is FNYEAQ (reference sequence). The CDR3 is made up of 15 amino acids. The trim removed 5 bases at V and 4 bases at J, leaving 10 bases unmatched. CDR3 sequence reads: CASSMSTSLGETQYF. The CDR3 bases are TGTGCCAGCAGCATGTCGACTAGCTTGGGAGAGACCCAGTACTTC.

This rearrangement joins TRBV6-5 to TRBJ2-1, with D possibly TRBD2 on 6 matching bases. Trimming stripped 6 bases from V and 0 bases from J, with 12 bases between. In germline, CDR1 is MNHEY, CDR2 SVGAGI. This CDR3 contains 15 residues. Written as DNA, the CDR3 is TGTGCCAGCAGCCCCCGGGACTCCTCCTACAATGAGCAGTTCTTC. It is translated as CASSPRDSSYNEQFF.

This chain connects TRBV12-3 or TRBV12-4 to TRBJ1-6; no firm D call. The germline V and J ends were trimmed by 1 base and 2 bases, with 15 bases remaining between them. The CDR3 spans 18 residues. Here the CDR3 DNA reads TGTGCCAGCAGTTTAGAGAGGGCGGACGATCCCTATAATTCACCCCTCCACTTT. It specifies CASSLERADDPYNSPLHF.

In its sample, this clonotype was seen once. The chain recombines TRBV20-1 with TRBJ2-1, with D maybe TRBD2 (6 bases). The CDR3 sequence is 14 residues long. The germline V gene encodes CDR1 DFQATT and CDR2 SNEGSKA (reference sequence). The ends were cut back, 6 bases at V and 2 bases at J, with 14 bases in the middle. CDR3 coding DNA: TGCAGTGCCCCCATGGCGGGGCCCTACAATGAGCAGTTCTTC. As protein: CSAPMAGPYNEQFF.

This clonotype was detected only a few times. The rearrangement joins TRBV7-2 to TRBJ2-2, with a possible D match to TRBD2 (6 bases). The V end lost 5 bases, the J end lost 7 bases, and 23 bases lay between the germline ends. This CDR3 has 17 amino acids. From germline, CDR1 is SGHTA and CDR2 FQGNSA. In DNA, the CDR3 is TGTGCCAGCAGCCCGATCGGGGGACCCTCGCTTGGCGGGGAGCTGTTTTTT. Residues: CASSPIGGPSLGGELFF.

The chain employs TRBV29-1 and TRBJ2-3; possible D gene TRBD1, 6 bases. Germline V gene sequence: CDR1 SQVTM, CDR2 ANQGSEA. The CDR3 is 11 amino acids. Deletions cut 7 bases from V and 4 bases from J, with 9 bases between. The CDR3 DNA reads TGCAGCGCCGGACAGTCAGATACGCAGTATTTT. Translated, it gives CSAGQSDTQYF.

This sequence joins TRBV5-4 and TRBJ2-7, with 11 bases identical to TRBD2. Germline V gene lookup returns CDR1 SGHNT and CDR2 YYREEE (reference sequence). The V gene end was trimmed by 2 bases and the J gene end by 6 bases; junction bases not matched to a gene: 4. CDR3 size: 14 residues. The CDR3 loop reads CASSFSGGAFEQYF. In DNA form, the CDR3 reads TGTGCCAGCAGCTTTAGCGGGGGGGCGTTCGAGCAGTACTTC.

The chain links TRBV7-9 to TRBJ2-5, with 8 bases fitting TRBD1. This CDR3 is 15 amino acids long. With V trimmed by 1 base and J by 3 bases, 4 bases remained unmatched. The germline V gene has CDR1 SEHNR and CDR2 FQNEAQ (reference sequence). CDR3 nucleotide sequence: TGTGCCAGCAGCTTAGGGGGGGACAGGAAAGAGACCCAGTACTTC. Residues: CASSLGGDRKETQYF. The full variable domain, with the rest looked up from reference TRBV7-9 and TRBJ2-5, is DTGVSQNPRHKITKRGQNVTFRCDPISEHNRLYWYRQTLGQGPEFLTYFQNEAQLEKSRLLSDRFSAERPKGSFSTLEIQRTEQGDSAMYLCASSLGGDRKETQYFGPGTRLLVL.